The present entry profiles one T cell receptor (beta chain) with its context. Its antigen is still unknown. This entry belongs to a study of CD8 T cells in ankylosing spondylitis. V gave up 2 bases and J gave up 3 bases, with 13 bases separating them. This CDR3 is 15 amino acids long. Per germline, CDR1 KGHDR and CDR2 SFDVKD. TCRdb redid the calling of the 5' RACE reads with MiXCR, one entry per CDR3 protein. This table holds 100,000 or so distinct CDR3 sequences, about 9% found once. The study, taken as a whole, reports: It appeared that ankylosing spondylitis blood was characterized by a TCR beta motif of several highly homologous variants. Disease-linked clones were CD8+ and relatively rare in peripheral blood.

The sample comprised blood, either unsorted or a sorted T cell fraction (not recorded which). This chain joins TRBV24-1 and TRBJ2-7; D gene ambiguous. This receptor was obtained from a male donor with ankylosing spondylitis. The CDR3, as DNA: TGTGCCACCAGTGATTCACTCGACATCCGCTACGAGCAGTACTTC. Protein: CATSDSLDIRYEQYF.